These 26 T cell receptor beta chains were all obtained from the same sample, sequenced in a study of identical twins (dated by TCRdb to 2015 to 2016). Receptor amplification or capture employed 5' RACE. The reads were generated on an Illumina HiSeq 2000. TCRdb applied fastp at Q25 and MiXCR to the public reads, then kept only in-frame beta chains. Under each unique CDR3 protein, matching rows form one entry showing the most common genes and DNA. The sample table holds nearly 650,000 distinct CDR3 sequences, of which 7% to 7.5% were seen once. Over 1.5% of the sample goes to the ten largest clones. The same sample was also used in a study of yellow fever vaccine responses in identical twins.

The sequenced material came from PBMCs. The source is a woman aged 18-29 years in good health.

In this sample, this clonotype turned up many times. This CDR3 is CASSRLGTIYNEQFF. The DNA for the CDR3 is TGTGCCAGCAGCCGACTAGGGACAATCTACAATGAGCAGTTCTTC. The V call is TRBV3-1, the J call TRBJ2-1; D possibly matches TRBD1 or TRBD2 (6 bases each). The CDR3 consists of 15 residues. Trimming shortened V by 4 bases and J by 3 bases, and 13 bases separated the two germline ends. Germline assignment: CDR1 LGHDT and CDR2 YNNKEL (reference sequence).

This clonotype has only a few counts. This chain connects TRBV28 to TRBJ2-7; D is possibly TRBD1 (6 bases). Looked up from germline, CDR1 is MDHEN and CDR2 is SYDVKM. Trimming stripped 2 bases from V and 3 bases from J, with 14 bases between. This CDR3 has 15 residues. As DNA, the CDR3 is TGTGCCAGCAGTTTAAAGGGCCGGGACATCTACGAGCAGTACGTC. The encoded protein is CASSLKGRDIYEQYV.

The chain combines TRBV29-1 with TRBJ2-7; D may be TRBD2 (7 bases). Germline assignment: CDR1 SQVTM and CDR2 ANQGSEA. The CDR3 length is 13 residues. V lost 1 base and J lost 4, with 11 bases in between. The DNA of the CDR3 is TGCAGCGTTGAAGTCAGGGGAGGGTACGAGCAGTACTTC. Protein sequence: CSVEVRGGYEQYF.

This clonotype was observed a handful of times. The chain links TRBV27 to TRBJ2-7; D is perhaps TRBD1 (6 bases). Trimming took off 6 bases at V and 4 bases at J, with 25 bases between the two ends. Germline CDR1 and CDR2: MNHEY and SMNVEV (reference sequence). The CDR3 spans 17 residues. The CDR3 region is CASRPSARNRAQYEQYV. DNA for the CDR3: TGTGCCAGCAGGCCCTCAGCACGGAACAGGGCCCAATACGAGCAGTACGTC.

This clonotype was observed many times. This chain connects TRBV5-1 to TRBJ2-1, with 10 positions matching TRBD2. Unmatched junction bases numbered 8, after V lost 3 bases and J lost 5 bases. The length of the CDR3 is 16 residues. Germline V gene sequence: CDR1 SGHRS, CDR2 YFSETQ. The CDR3 sequence: CASSSVGAGGNNEQFF. The CDR3 DNA sequence: TGCGCCAGCAGCTCAGTAGGAGCGGGAGGGAACAATGAGCAGTTCTTC.

In this sample, this clonotype turned up many times. This chain connects TRBV25-1 to TRBJ2-5; 8 bases are a match to TRBD2. Germline V gene data show CDR1 as MGHDK and CDR2 as SYGVNS. V gave up 5 bases and J gave up 3 bases; unmatched junction bases: 2. The CDR3 covers 13 residues. The CDR3: CASSSLAEETQYF. CDR3 DNA sequence: TGTGCCAGCAGTTCACTAGCGGAAGAGACCCAGTACTTC. Complete variable domain (other parts from reference TRBV25-1 and TRBJ2-5): EADIYQTPRYLVIGTGKKITLECSQTMGHDKMYWYQQDPGMELHLIHYSYGVNSTEKGDLSSESTVSRIRTEHFPLTLESARPSHTSQYLCASSSLAEETQYFGPGTRLLVL.

This clonotype showed up just a few times. V and J are TRBV29-1 and TRBJ2-7, with a possible D match to TRBD1 (6 bases). V lost 2 bases to trimming and J lost 3 bases, with 11 bases between them. The length of the CDR3 is 13 residues. Germline lookup yields CDR1 SQVTM and CDR2 ANQGSEA. CDR3 residues: CSVETGQFYEQYF. DNA for the CDR3: TGCAGCGTTGAAACGGGACAATTCTACGAGCAGTACTTC.

This clonotype was seen a few times. The chain has TRBV10-3 and TRBJ2-1; D is possibly TRBD2 (7 bases). The V and J ends lost 9 bases and 7 bases respectively, with 31 bases between them. Per the germline V gene, CDR1 is ENHRY and CDR2 is SYGVKD. This CDR3 is built from 18 residues. The CDR3 loop reads CAIGRGGNERNRRNEQFF. In DNA form, the CDR3 reads TGTGCCATTGGGAGGGGGGGAAACGAGCGAAACCGACGGAATGAGCAGTTCTTC.

This clonotype was recorded a few times. The chain recombines TRBV7-9 with TRBJ2-3; the D call may be TRBD1 or TRBD2 (5 bases each). V was shortened by 4 bases and J by 6 bases, with 23 bases between the two germline ends. The CDR3 length is 17 residues. CDR1 is SEHNR and CDR2 is FQNEAQ in the germline V gene (reference sequence). CDR3 sequence reads: CASSSPGTPKVADTQYF. CDR3 nucleotides: TGTGCCAGCAGCTCCCCCGGGACCCCTAAAGTCGCTGATACGCAGTATTTT.

This chain connects TRBV2 to TRBJ2-5; TRBD1 agrees at 8 bases. Germline V CDR1 and CDR2: SNHLY, FYNNEI. V dropped 6 bases and J dropped 1; count of bases not matched to a gene: 1. CDR3 length: 13 residues. Here the CDR3 reads CASRDRAQETQYF. The DNA of the CDR3 is TGTGCCAGCAGGGACAGGGCCCAAGAGACCCAGTACTTC.

In this sample, this clonotype turned up a few times. The V and J genes are TRBV20-1 and TRBJ1-1, with D unresolved. This CDR3 is 14 amino acids long. V was pared by 3 bases and J by 1 base, with 12 bases between. Germline CDR1 DFQATT, CDR2 SNEGSKA (reference sequence). CDR3 in amino acids: CSARPSNKNTEAFF. The CDR3 nucleotides read TGCAGTGCTAGGCCATCGAACAAGAACACTGAAGCTTTCTTT.

The chain couples TRBV28 to TRBJ2-5; D gene ambiguous. Germline-derived CDR1 and CDR2 are MDHEN and SYDVKM. The CDR3 is 14 amino acids. V was shortened by 4 bases and J by 1 base, with 10 bases between the two germline ends. DNA of the CDR3: TGTGCCAGCAGTTCCCCTAAAGTCCAAGAGACCCAGTACTTC. Translating gives CASSSPKVQETQYF.

This clonotype was recorded at least ten times. This rearrangement joins TRBV12-3 or TRBV12-4 to TRBJ2-2; 7 nucleotides match TRBD2. This CDR3 region has 14 residues. The ends lost 7 bases at V and 2 bases at J; junction bases unmatched: 4. CDR3: CASNPGLNTGELFF. CDR3 coding DNA: TGTGCCAGCAATCCGGGACTAAACACCGGGGAGCTGTTTTTT.

This chain links TRBV11-2 with TRBJ2-1; the D gene is possibly TRBD2 (7 bases). The germline gives CDR1 SGHAT, CDR2 FQNNGV. With 5 bases removed from V and 3 bases from J, the gap between germline ends came to 23 bases. The CDR3 length is 18 residues. The DNA for the CDR3 is TGTGCCAGCAGCCGCCCCAGGGGTGGCGGGAGCCACTACAATGAGCAGTTCTTC. Its translation is CASSRPRGGGSHYNEQFF.

There are a few counts of this clonotype. The genes are TRBV20-1 and TRBJ2-7; 9 bases match TRBD2. This CDR3 spans 13 amino acids. Germline V gene sequence: CDR1 DFQATT, CDR2 SNEGSKA (reference sequence). Trimming cost V 3 bases and J 4 bases; bases outside gene matches: 4. The CDR3 region is CSASISGSYEQYF. The CDR3 DNA is TGCAGTGCTAGTATTAGCGGGAGTTACGAGCAGTACTTC.

The chain is built from TRBV7-6 and TRBJ2-7; D possibly corresponds to TRBD2 (6 bases). Trimming shortened V by 0 bases and J by 0 bases, and 9 bases separated the two germline ends. Germline-derived CDR1 and CDR2 are SGHVS and FNYEAQ. This CDR3 has 15 amino acids. The CDR3 protein is CASSLADGSSYEQYF. The CDR3 DNA is TGTGCCAGCAGCTTAGCGGACGGGAGCTCCTACGAGCAGTACTTC. Supplemented by reference TRBV7-6 and TRBJ2-7, the full variable domain reads GAGVSQSPRYKVTKRGQDVALRCDPISGHVSLYWYRQALGQGPEFLTYFNYEAQQDKSGLPNDRFSAERPEGSISTLTIQRTEQRDSAMYRCASSLADGSSYEQYFGPGTRLTVT.

The V gene is TRBV6-5, the J gene TRBJ2-3, with 13 positions matching TRBD2. Germline CDR1 reads MNHEY; CDR2 reads SVGAGI. The CDR3 contains 18 residues. V shed 2 bases and J 5 bases; nucleotides not matched to a gene: 10. The CDR3 coding sequence is TGTGCCAGCAGTTACCGACTAGCGGGAGGACCGAGGGGAGATACGCAGTATTTT. This translates into CASSYRLAGGPRGDTQYF.

This clonotype was recorded many times. The chain is built from TRBV12-3 or TRBV12-4 and TRBJ2-1; D uncertain. The CDR3 contains 12 residues. Trimming took 2 bases from V and 7 from J, leaving 6 bases between them. CDR3 DNA sequence: TGTGCCAGCAGTTTAAGGGCTAATGAGCAGTTCTTC. Residues: CASSLRANEQFF.

The rearrangement uses TRBV11-1 and TRBJ2-7; 8 bases agree with TRBD1. Germline V lookup: CDR1 SGHAT, CDR2 FQDESV (reference sequence). The CDR3 has 18 amino acids. J gave up 4 bases and V 5 bases, and 19 bases lay outside the gene matches. CDR3 sequence reads: CASSRDRFGAAPGYEQYV. The CDR3 DNA follows: TGTGCCAGCAGCCGGGACAGGTTCGGGGCTGCCCCTGGATACGAGCAGTACGTC.

This clonotype has ten or more counts. The J gene is TRBJ1-5, the V gene TRBV27, with TRBD1 identical over 7 bases. This CDR3 has 15 amino acids. Unmatched junction bases numbered 4, after V lost 5 bases and J lost 0 bases. The germline V gene has CDR1 MNHEY and CDR2 SMNVEV (reference sequence). CDR3 protein: CASSAGTASNQPQHF. CDR3 in DNA: TGTGCCAGCAGTGCCGGGACAGCTAGCAATCAGCCCCAGCATTTT.

This clonotype was counted ten times or more. The gene calls are TRBV12-3 or TRBV12-4 and TRBJ2-3, with unresolved D. Trimming took off 6 bases at V and 4 bases at J, with 17 bases between the two ends. The CDR3 consists of 15 residues. The CDR3, as DNA: TGTGCCAGCAGCCCGGGCGTTGGAAGCCCAGATACGCAGTATTTT. It translates to CASSPGVGSPDTQYF.

This clonotype appeared many times. V is TRBV29-1 and J is TRBJ1-2; possible D gene TRBD1, 5 bases. The length of the CDR3 is 14 residues. The V gene lost 5 bases and the J gene lost 2 bases, with 15 bases spanning the gap. The V gene's germline CDR1 is SQVTM and CDR2 ANQGSEA. DNA of the CDR3: TGCAGCGTTAAGGAGACAGCGATAAACTATGGCTACACCTTC. The encoded protein is CSVKETAINYGYTF.

V is TRBV5-1 and J is TRBJ2-3, with D perhaps given as TRBD1 or TRBD2 (6 bases each). Germline loops: CDR1 SGHRS, CDR2 YFSETQ. There are 15 residues in the CDR3. V was pared by 0 bases and J by 4 bases, with 12 bases between. CDR3: CASSLVGGPSDTQYF. CDR3 coding DNA: TGCGCCAGCAGCTTGGTCGGGGGCCCCTCAGATACGCAGTATTTT.

This clonotype showed up many times. This chain links TRBV11-2 with TRBJ2-5, with TRBD1 identical over 7 bases. Trimming removed 5 bases from V and 5 bases from J; junction bases left unmatched: 11. The CDR3 is 15 amino acids. Germline CDR1 SGHAT, CDR2 FQNNGV. For the CDR3, the DNA is TGTGCCAGCAGCCTCTCCAATTACAGGGGCGAGACCCAGTACTTC. This translates into CASSLSNYRGETQYF.

V is TRBV5-1 and J is TRBJ1-1; 7 bases map to TRBD1. Germline values: CDR1 SGHRS, CDR2 YFSETQ. J gave up 7 bases and V 2 bases, and 5 bases lay outside the gene matches. CDR3 length: 13 amino acids. The CDR3 coding sequence is TGCGCCAGCAGCTTAACAGGGGTGGGTGAAGCTTTCTTT. This encodes CASSLTGVGEAFF.

CDR3 sequence (DNA): TGTGCCAGCAGCTTAAGTATGGGGTCCTACAATGAGCAGTTCTTC. Translating it yields CASSLSMGSYNEQFF. J is TRBJ2-1 and V is TRBV7-3, with D unclear. Trimming took 1 base from V and 1 from J, leaving 8 bases between them. The CDR3 totals 15 residues. Germline loops: CDR1 SGHTA, CDR2 FQGTGA.